The 10 T cell receptor beta chains in this list originate from one sample, sequenced in a study of blood T cell repertoires in COVID-19. This table comes from immunoSEQ multiplex PCR, and its TCRdb copy is limited to in-frame clones, with some not included. The sample consists of 140,000 or so clones, about 74% of them appearing once. The sequenced sample was peripheral blood. These TCRs come from a man aged 45-65 years with acute or convalescent COVID-19.

The chain uses TRBV19 and TRBJ2-7, with TRBD2 matching over 7 bases. This CDR3 comprises 13 residues. CDR1 and CDR2 (germline): LNHDA, SQIVND (reference sequence). V was clipped by 5 bases and J by 6 bases; unmatched bases: 7. This CDR3 is CASSLRRGTEQYF. For the CDR3, the DNA is TGTGCCAGTAGTCTTCGGCGGGGGACCGAGCAGTACTTC.

The rearrangement joins TRBV29-1 to TRBJ1-1, with a tentative D call TRBD1 (5 bases). Germline assignment: CDR1 SQVTM and CDR2 ANQGSEA. The CDR3 has 15 amino acids. V lost 5 bases, J lost 0 bases, and 16 bases lay in between. The CDR3 loop is CSVNSGWGMNTEAFF. The CDR3 nucleotides read TGCAGCGTTAACTCGGGTTGGGGCATGAACACTGAAGCTTTCTTT. Variable domain in full (rest from reference TRBV29-1 and TRBJ1-1): SAVISQKPSRDICQRGTSLTIQCQVDSQVTMMFWYRQQPGQSLTLIATANQGSEATYESGFVIDKFPISRPNLTFSTLTVSNMSPEDSSIYLCSVNSGWGMNTEAFFGQGTRLTVV.

In DNA, the CDR3 is TGTGCCAGCAGTTACAGGGGAGGAAATTCACCCCTCCACTTT. This encodes CASSYRGGNSPLHF. The V and J genes are TRBV6-2 or TRBV6-3 and TRBJ1-6, with a possible D match to TRBD1 (5 bases). This CDR3 contains 14 residues. Germline-derived CDR1 and CDR2 are MNHEY and SVGEGT. V was shortened by 2 bases and J by 7 bases, with 9 bases between the two germline ends.

This sequence joins TRBV19 and TRBJ1-1; D might be TRBD1 (5 bases). CDR1 and CDR2 (germline): LNHDA, SQIVND (reference sequence). This CDR3 is built from 13 residues. V was clipped by 4 bases and J by 5 bases, with 11 bases between them. The CDR3 loop reads CASSKGPATEAFF. The CDR3, as DNA: TGTGCCAGTAGTAAGGGGCCTGCGACTGAAGCTTTCTTT.

This rearrangement joins TRBV29-1 to TRBJ2-2; 7 bases are a match to TRBD1. In germline, CDR1 is SQVTM, CDR2 ANQGSEA. The V and J ends lost 7 bases and 0 bases, in that order; junction bases with no gene match: 8. The CDR3 spans 15 residues. The CDR3 DNA reads as TGCAGCGCATATGGGACAGCCGCGAACACCGGGGAGCTGTTTTTT. Residues: CSAYGTAANTGELFF.

In this sample, this clone turned up a few times. The chain links TRBV6-5 to TRBJ1-5; D perhaps matches TRBD1 (5 bases). Germline loops: CDR1 MNHEY, CDR2 SVGAGI. The CDR3 totals 13 residues. V shed 7 bases and J shed 7 bases, with 14 bases lying between them. The CDR3 loop is CASIGQGRQPQHF. CDR3 nucleotide sequence: TGTGCCAGCATAGGACAAGGAAGGCAGCCCCAGCATTTT.

This chain links TRBV2 with TRBJ1-2; a possible D gene is TRBD1 (5 bases). This CDR3 has 16 residues. Germline lookup yields CDR1 SNHLY and CDR2 FYNNEI. V lost 5 bases, J lost 8 bases, and 24 bases lay in between. The CDR3 is CASSRIFDSSSGGYTF. Here the CDR3 DNA reads TGTGCCAGCAGTCGAATTTTTGACAGCAGCTCTGGGGGCTACACCTTC.

This clone appeared once. In DNA, the CDR3 is TGTGCCAGCAGTGAAGCCGCGGGGTTACAAGAGACCCAGTACTTC. It is translated as CASSEAAGLQETQYF. This chain connects TRBV6-1 to TRBJ2-5; D might be TRBD2 (6 bases). The V gene lost 0 bases and the J gene lost 2 bases, with 10 bases spanning the gap. This CDR3 has 15 residues. The germline CDR1 and CDR2 sequences are MNHNS and SASEGT.

The chain uses TRBV24-1 and TRBJ1-4; 8 bases map to TRBD1. The CDR3 is 16 residues long. V trimming: 7 bases; J trimming: 6 bases; junction bases outside the gene matches: 12. CDR1 is KGHDR and CDR2 is SFDVKD in the germline V gene. As DNA, the CDR3 is TGTGCCACCAGCCGTCCACGGACAGGGCGGTATGAAAAACTGTTTTTT. This encodes CATSRPRTGRYEKLFF.

In its sample, this clone was seen once. CDR3 sequence reads: CATSTGGRNEQFF. In DNA form, the CDR3 reads TGTGCCACGTCAACCGGGGGGCGCAATGAGCAGTTCTTC. This chain links TRBV19 with TRBJ2-1; tentatively, D is TRBD2 (7 bases). Per germline, CDR1 LNHDA and CDR2 SQIVND (reference sequence). The CDR3 extends over 13 amino acids. The germline V and J ends were trimmed by 10 bases and 6 bases, with 16 bases remaining between them.